These 32 T cell receptor beta chains were all obtained from the same sample, sequenced in a study of T cells after yellow fever vaccination. TCRdb re-analysed the 5' RACE reads in MiXCR, keeping a single row per CDR3 protein. This table has about 550,000 distinct CDR3 sequences, 15% to 20% appearing once. The sample was PBMCs, taken 15 days after the yellow fever booster vaccination. All receptors come from a man under 40 who received the YFV17D yellow fever vaccine.

V gene TRBV6-1 combines with J gene TRBJ2-2; TRBD2 is a possible D gene (6 bases). Germline V gene data show CDR1 as MNHNS and CDR2 as SASEGT. V was cut by 7 bases and J by 2 bases, with 11 bases left in between. The CDR3 contains 14 residues. CDR3 DNA: TGTGCCAGCATTCTAGCGACTAACACCGGGGAGCTGTTTTTT. It codes for CASILATNTGELFF.

The chain joins TRBV28 to TRBJ1-5; D is ambiguous. The V end lost 2 bases, the J end lost 2 bases, and 10 bases lay between the germline ends. CDR1 is MDHEN and CDR2 is SYDVKM in the germline V gene. This CDR3 region has 15 residues. CDR3 amino acids: CASSLTPFGNQPQHF. CDR3 DNA: TGTGCCAGCAGTTTAACCCCGTTTGGCAATCAGCCCCAGCATTTT.

Written as DNA, the CDR3 is TGTGCCAGCAGTGAACAGGGCGAGTGGGCTGAAGCTTTCTTT. This encodes CASSEQGEWAEAFF. The chain is built from TRBV6-1 and TRBJ1-1; TRBD1 might be the D (5 bases). V was cut by 2 bases and J by 6 bases, with 13 bases left in between. This CDR3 has 14 residues. CDR1 MNHNS and CDR2 SASEGT come from the germline V gene.

The chain is built from TRBV6-1 and TRBJ2-5; 7 bases agree with TRBD1. V trimming: 3 bases; J trimming: 3 bases; junction bases outside the gene matches: 10. Germline lookup yields CDR1 MNHNS and CDR2 SASEGT. The CDR3 sequence is 16 residues long. The CDR3 region is CASSDPGTAEKETQYF. CDR3 bases: TGTGCCAGCAGTGATCCAGGGACAGCAGAGAAAGAGACCCAGTACTTC.

This clonotype was detected a few times. V usage is TRBV7-9 and J usage is TRBJ2-3; 9 bases agree with TRBD1. Germline CDR1 and CDR2: SEHNR and FQNEAQ (reference sequence). The CDR3 spans 14 residues. The V and J ends lost 5 bases and 6 bases, in that order; junction bases with no gene match: 6. The CDR3 DNA follows: TGTGCCAGCAGCCACGGACAGGGGCTGGATACGCAGTATTTT. Residues: CASSHGQGLDTQYF.

The rearrangement links TRBV28 to TRBJ2-1; D unresolved. V lost 7 bases, J lost 2 bases, and 6 bases lay in between. Germline V gene data show CDR1 as MDHEN and CDR2 as SYDVKM. The length of the CDR3 is 12 residues. The CDR3 bases are TGTGCCAGCACTAGGACCTACAATGAGCAGTTCTTC. Encoded protein: CASTRTYNEQFF.

V usage is TRBV7-2 and J usage is TRBJ2-1; D not certain. The CDR3 consists of 12 residues. Trimming took 5 bases from V and 4 from J, leaving 6 bases between them. Germline V gives CDR1 SGHTA, CDR2 FQGNSA. CDR3 loop: CASSIEYNEQFF. CDR3 nucleotide sequence: TGTGCCAGCAGCATAGAATACAATGAGCAGTTCTTC.

This clonotype was counted between two and nine times. This chain connects TRBV7-8 to TRBJ2-7, with D possibly TRBD1 on 6 matching bases. The CDR3 spans 14 residues. CDR1 and CDR2 from the germline V gene are SGHVS and FQNEAQ. V was shortened by 1 base and J by 5 bases, with 12 bases between the two germline ends. The CDR3 bases are TGTGCCAGCAGCTTAGAACAGGGCGCCCACGAGCAGTACTTC. Translating gives CASSLEQGAHEQYF.

This clonotype was observed a single time. V and J are TRBV5-1 and TRBJ1-5, with a possible D match to TRBD1 (5 bases). The length of the CDR3 is 16 residues. V dropped 4 bases and J dropped 0 bases, with 14 bases sitting between them. Looked up from germline, CDR1 is SGHRS and CDR2 is YFSETQ. CDR3 amino acids: CASSPGTAYSNQPQHF. CDR3 nucleotide sequence: TGCGCCAGCAGCCCGGGGACCGCTTATAGCAATCAGCCCCAGCATTTT.

The chain couples TRBV6-5 to TRBJ2-1; TRBD2 matches 11 bases. The CDR3 is 15 residues long. Per the germline V gene, CDR1 is MNHEY and CDR2 is SVGAGI. The J segment lost 10 bases and the V segment lost 2 bases, leaving 7 bases of the junction unmatched. CDR3 nucleotide sequence: TGTGCCAGCAGTTACGGGGGGGCTAGCGGGAGGGAGCAGTTCTTC. Encoded protein: CASSYGGASGREQFF.

This clonotype came up a few times. This sequence joins TRBV28 and TRBJ2-1; 8 bases are a match to TRBD1. CDR1 and CDR2 from the germline V gene are MDHEN and SYDVKM. V was clipped by 9 bases and J by 2 bases; unmatched bases: 6. The CDR3 loop spans 14 amino acids. The CDR3: CASLGQVPYNEQFF. The CDR3 nucleotides are TGTGCCAGTTTGGGACAGGTCCCCTACAATGAGCAGTTCTTC.

In its sample, this clonotype was seen a few times. The chain joins TRBV7-3 to TRBJ2-2, with D perhaps assigned TRBD1 or TRBD2 (6 bases each). Trimming took 2 bases from V and 5 from J, leaving 12 bases between them. The CDR3 sequence is 15 residues long. Per germline, CDR1 SGHTA and CDR2 FQGTGA. The CDR3 nucleotides read TGTGCCAGCAGCTTAGACCGGAGGGGGACCGGGGAGCTGTTTTTT. Translation gives CASSLDRRGTGELFF.

This clonotype was observed a handful of times. The chain recombines TRBV20-1 with TRBJ2-5; D gene ambiguous. The length of the CDR3 is 12 residues. Trimming took 6 bases from V and 2 from J, leaving 10 bases between them. Germline CDR1 DFQATT, CDR2 SNEGSKA (reference sequence). The CDR3 is CSARRLQETQYF. The CDR3 DNA is TGCAGTGCCCGCCGGCTGCAAGAGACCCAGTACTTC.

The chain links TRBV18 to TRBJ2-3, with D perhaps matching TRBD2 (5 bases). The germline V and J ends were trimmed by 2 bases and 3 bases, with 15 bases remaining between them. Germline loops: CDR1 KGHSH, CDR2 LQKENI. The CDR3 is 16 amino acids. The CDR3 nucleotides are TGTGCCAGCTCACCAAGGACCCCGAGGGAAACAGATACGCAGTATTTT. The encoded protein is CASSPRTPRETDTQYF.

This clonotype has more than one count but fewer than ten. This rearrangement joins TRBV6-1 to TRBJ2-1, with D possibly called TRBD1 or TRBD2 (6 bases each). Germline CDR1 and CDR2: MNHNS and SASEGT. V lost 7 bases, J lost 0 bases, and 13 bases lay in between. This CDR3 is built from 15 residues. The CDR3 loop reads CASMGGPSSYNEQFF. The DNA for the CDR3 is TGTGCCAGCATGGGGGGCCCTAGCTCCTACAATGAGCAGTTCTTC.

J is TRBJ2-3 and V is TRBV7-2, with D perhaps TRBD1 or TRBD2 (5 bases each). Between the trimmed V and J ends, which lost 5 bases and 2 bases, there was a span of 11 bases. CDR3 length: 14 amino acids. CDR1 is SGHTA and CDR2 is FQGNSA in the germline V gene. The CDR3 DNA follows: TGTGCCAGCAGCCTGGGACCGTACACAGATACGCAGTATTTT. Translating gives CASSLGPYTDTQYF.

This clonotype was detected a few times. This rearrangement joins TRBV29-1 to TRBJ2-7; 10 positions agree with TRBD2. This CDR3 is 14 amino acids long. Trimming cost V 7 bases and J 0 bases; bases outside gene matches: 6. CDR1 is SQVTM, CDR2 ANQGSEA, per germline. This CDR3 reads CSAESGRDSYEQYF. The CDR3 nucleotides read TGCAGCGCAGAGAGCGGGAGGGACTCCTACGAGCAGTACTTC.

This clonotype was detected only a few times. J is TRBJ2-2 and V is TRBV5-1; D might be TRBD1 or TRBD2, each matching 5 bases. Germline CDR1 and CDR2: SGHRS and YFSETQ. V dropped 4 bases and J dropped 4 bases, with 11 bases sitting between them. This CDR3 is 14 amino acids long. The DNA of the CDR3 is TGCGCCAGCAGCCGGGACGGTGGCACCGGGGAGCTGTTTTTT. Translating it yields CASSRDGGTGELFF.

This clonotype was counted many times. This sequence joins TRBV5-1 and TRBJ2-1; 10 bases line up with TRBD2. This CDR3 is 16 amino acids long. V dropped 0 bases and J dropped 4; count of bases not matched to a gene: 4. CDR1 is SGHRS, CDR2 YFSETQ, per germline. In DNA, the CDR3 is TGCGCCAGCAGCTTGGGGAGCGGGAGGGCTTACAATGAGCAGTTCTTC. It specifies CASSLGSGRAYNEQFF.

The chain carries TRBV5-1 and TRBJ2-1; D tentatively fits TRBD1 or TRBD2 (5 bases each). From germline, CDR1 is SGHRS and CDR2 YFSETQ. Trimming cost V 4 bases and J 8 bases, with 13 bases left between them. This CDR3 is 13 amino acids long. CDR3 in amino acids: CASSGGATDEQFF. The CDR3 bases are TGCGCCAGCAGCGGGGGTGCGACCGATGAGCAGTTCTTC.

This clonotype has only a few counts. The rearrangement links TRBV20-1 to TRBJ2-5; TRBD1 matches at 7 bases. CDR1 is DFQATT and CDR2 is SNEGSKA in the germline V gene (reference sequence). This CDR3 has 13 residues. V was pared by 6 bases and J by 1 base, with 5 bases of the junction left unmatched. CDR3 nucleotide sequence: TGCAGTGCCAACCGGGACAGCCAAGAGACCCAGTACTTC. This sequence encodes CSANRDSQETQYF.

The chain uses TRBV12-3 or TRBV12-4 and TRBJ1-1; a possible D gene is TRBD1 (6 bases). V was clipped by 6 bases and J by 7 bases, with 15 bases between them. The CDR3 consists of 13 residues. The chain's CDR3 is CASSFTGMGEAFF. Written as DNA, the CDR3 is TGTGCCAGCAGCTTTACAGGGATGGGTGAAGCTTTCTTT.

The chain links TRBV20-1 to TRBJ2-1, with D perhaps assigned TRBD1 or TRBD2 (5 bases each). The CDR3 spans 16 residues. The V end lost 1 base, the J end lost 5 bases, and 18 bases lay between the germline ends. Germline CDR1 and CDR2: DFQATT and SNEGSKA (reference sequence). For the CDR3, the DNA is TGCAGTGCTAGAGCCGAGGGGATGTGGGGCCACAATGAGCAGTTCTTC. Its translation is CSARAEGMWGHNEQFF.

Concerning this clonotype: A read error is possible here, since a much larger clone lies one base away. Without the conserved terminal phenylalanine or tryptophan, this CDR3 likely stems from a read error. CDR3 residues: CASSRTAYEQYL. In nucleotides, the CDR3 is TGTGCCAGCAGTCGGACGGCCTATGAGCAGTACTTA. The rearrangement uses TRBV12-3 or TRBV12-4 and TRBJ2-7, with unresolved D. The CDR3 spans 12 residues.

Only a few counts were recorded for this clonotype. The chain joins TRBV19 to TRBJ2-7; the match to TRBD2 covers 9 bases. J was trimmed by 6 bases and V by 5 bases; bases with no gene match: 11. The CDR3 contains 15 residues. Germline V lookup: CDR1 LNHDA, CDR2 SQIVND (reference sequence). The CDR3 is CASSARSGSIFEQYF. As DNA, the CDR3 is TGTGCCAGTAGTGCGCGTAGCGGGAGTATATTCGAGCAGTACTTC.

This clonotype was seen a handful of times. V gene TRBV5-1 combines with J gene TRBJ2-3; possible D gene TRBD2, 5 bases. V lost 4 bases and J 5 bases, leaving 14 bases between the germline ends. This CDR3 spans 14 amino acids. Germline CDR1 reads SGHRS; CDR2 reads YFSETQ. CDR3 protein: CASSRASEEDTQYF. The CDR3 coding sequence is TGCGCCAGCAGCAGAGCGTCGGAGGAAGATACGCAGTATTTT.

The V and J genes are TRBV12-3 or TRBV12-4 and TRBJ2-1; D is perhaps TRBD1 (7 bases). Deletions cut 5 bases from V and 7 bases from J, with 18 bases between. The CDR3 runs to 15 residues. The CDR3 sequence is CASSPGGSVANEQFF. The DNA of the CDR3 is TGTGCCAGCAGTCCAGGGGGGTCAGTAGCGAATGAGCAGTTCTTC.

The table lists this clonotype with a few counts. The genes are TRBV5-1 and TRBJ2-6; D gene unclear. Germline V lookup: CDR1 SGHRS, CDR2 YFSETQ. CDR3 size: 15 residues. V was clipped by 1 base and J by 2 bases, with 7 bases between them. Here the CDR3 reads CASSLLSTGANVLTF. The CDR3 DNA is TGCGCCAGCAGCTTGTTATCCACTGGGGCCAACGTCCTGACTTTC.

The genes are TRBV5-1 and TRBJ2-1; D is perhaps TRBD1 or TRBD2 (6 bases each). Germline CDR1 SGHRS, CDR2 YFSETQ. The CDR3 has 15 residues. V lost 6 bases and J 6 bases, leaving 19 bases between the germline ends. The CDR3 DNA reads as TGCGCCAGCACCCCGGGGGCCCTATCCCGCAATGAGCAGTTCTTC. Protein product: CASTPGALSRNEQFF. Complete variable domain (other parts from reference TRBV5-1 and TRBJ2-1): KAGVTQTPRYLIKTRGQQVTLSCSPISGHRSVSWYQQTPGQGLQFLFEYFSETQRNKGNFPGRFSGRQFSNSRSEMNVSTLELGDSALYLCASTPGALSRNEQFFGPGTRLTVL.

The rearrangement links TRBV18 to TRBJ2-1, with 16 bases identical to TRBD2. CDR3 length: 16 residues. The ends lost 8 bases at V and 6 bases at J; junction bases unmatched: 7. Germline V lookup: CDR1 KGHSH, CDR2 LQKENI. The CDR3 reads CASAHGTSGRANEQFF. CDR3 nucleotides: TGTGCCAGCGCACACGGGACTAGCGGGAGGGCCAATGAGCAGTTCTTC.

This clonotype was seen more than once but under ten times. The chain is built from TRBV25-1 and TRBJ1-1, with D possibly TRBD1 on 5 matching bases. Germline V gene data show CDR1 as MGHDK and CDR2 as SYGVNS. The length of the CDR3 is 12 residues. V was shortened by 8 bases and J by 4 bases, with 11 bases between the two germline ends. In DNA form, the CDR3 reads TGTGCCAGCGCTGACAGACCCACTGAAGCTTTCTTT. As protein: CASADRPTEAFF.

This chain connects TRBV7-8 to TRBJ2-2, with 10 bases fitting TRBD2. The CDR3 contains 18 residues. The germline gives CDR1 SGHVS, CDR2 FQNEAQ. The V gene end was trimmed by 5 bases and the J gene end by 4 bases; junction bases not matched to a gene: 13. The CDR3, as DNA: TGTGCCAGCAGCGCAACCGGCCTAGCGGGAGTATCCACCGGGGAGCTGTTTTTT. It translates to CASSATGLAGVSTGELFF.